The 2 T cell receptor beta chains reported below all come from one sample, sequenced in a study of T cell repertoires in cytomegalovirus infection. TCRdb re-called the reads with MiXCR, one entry per CDR3 protein. Of tens of thousands of distinct CDR3 sequences listed, around 23% were seen once; the top ten hold about 90%. No antigen is known for these receptors. The specimen was CD8+ T cells from cultured PBMCs, collected from culture after CMV antigen stimulation. Source of these receptors: a human donor in good health (CMV status not recorded). Some clones in this sample may be carry-over from other donors' samples.

The chain carries TRBV27 and TRBJ2-3; no definite D call. The CDR3 covers 13 residues. V lost 0 bases and J 6 bases, leaving 7 bases between the germline ends. The germline gives CDR1 MNHEY, CDR2 SMNVEV (reference sequence). In DNA form, the CDR3 reads TGTGCCAGCAGTTTATCGTTGGGGGATACGCAGTATTTT. Protein: CASSLSLGDTQYF.

This chain links TRBV5-1 with TRBJ2-1; 10 nucleotides align to TRBD1. The CDR3 is made up of 13 amino acids. In germline, CDR1 is SGHRS, CDR2 YFSETQ. V lost 2 bases, J lost 9 bases, and 2 bases stayed unmatched. The CDR3 DNA follows: TGCGCCAGCAGCTTCGACAGGGGGCTTGAGCAGTTCTTC. This encodes CASSFDRGLEQFF.